This TCR beta chain was sequenced in a study of beta chain features in type 1 diabetes. Study-wide points: Sampled from patients, naive, central memory and Treg TCRB repertoires appeared more similar than those sampled from healthy donors.

For this clone: Its specificity is not known.

The CDR3 runs 16 residues. V was pared by 6 bases and J by 2 bases, with 12 bases of the junction left unmatched. CDR1 SGHNT and CDR2 YYREEE come from the germline V gene (reference sequence). CD45RO/CCR7/CD25/CD127/CD95/CD27 staining was used to isolate CD4+ naive, central memory, regulatory and stem cell-like memory cells by sorting. cDNA synthesis used the whole RNA isolate, giving expressed TCRB sequences. Only in-frame clones appear in the TCRdb table, and some are missing; sequencing was by immunoSEQ multiplex PCR. Of more than 150,000 clones in the sample, less than 15% were seen once. The receptor's source is a woman between 18 and 29 years old in good health. Sequenced input: central memory CD4+ T cells from blood. The chain couples TRBV5-4 to TRBJ1-2, with TRBD1 identical over 8 bases. CDR3 nucleotide sequence: TGTGCCAGCAACACGGACAGGGCCCTCCGAAACTATGGCTACACCTTC. Translation gives CASNTDRALRNYGYTF. Full variable domain (missing parts from reference TRBV5-4 and TRBJ1-2): ETGVTQSPTHLIKTRGQQVTLRCSSQSGHNTVSWYQQALGQGPQFIFQYYREEENGRGNFPPRFSGLQFPNYSSELNVNALELDDSALYLCASNTDRALRNYGYTFGSGTRLTVV.